One and the same sample provided the 10 T cell receptor beta chains below, sequenced in a study of OX40 agonist ivuxolimab in advanced cancers. Assay: immunoSEQ multiplex PCR; the TCRdb copy retains only in-frame clones and omits some. The sample lists roughly 74,000 clones, more than 70% seen once, with around 2.1% in the top ten. The specimen was CD4+ or CD8+ T cells sorted from blood, collected in a trial of the OX40 agonist ivuxolimab. The source is an adult with an advanced solid tumor such as melanoma, head and neck, liver or kidney cancer.

This chain joins TRBV6-5 and TRBJ1-5, with a weak D call TRBD1 (6 bases). The V end was cut by 0 bases, the J end by 6 bases, with 12 bases between. This CDR3 is 15 amino acids long. The germline CDR1 and CDR2 sequences are MNHEY and SVGAGI. DNA of the CDR3: TGTGCCAGCAGTTACTCCGCCAGGGGCCGTCAGCCCCAGCATTTT. Translating it yields CASSYSARGRQPQHF.

The chain is built from TRBV12-5 and TRBJ2-7; TRBD1 is a possible D gene (6 bases). This CDR3 has 15 amino acids. Germline lookup yields CDR1 LGHNT and CDR2 FRNRAP. Trimming took off 0 bases at V and 2 bases at J, with 11 bases between the two ends. The CDR3: CASGLVGTRTYEQYF. For the CDR3, the DNA is TGTGCTAGTGGTTTGGTCGGGACAAGAACCTACGAGCAGTACTTC. The complete variable domain, with remaining parts taken from reference TRBV12-5 and TRBJ2-7, reads DARVTQTPRHKVTEMGQEVTMRCQPILGHNTVFWYRQTMMQGLELLAYFRNRAPLDDSGMPKDRFSAEMPDATLATLKIQPSEPRDSAVYFCASGLVGTRTYEQYFGPGTRLTVT.

The V and J genes are TRBV7-2 and TRBJ1-5; D possibly corresponds to TRBD1 (5 bases). The CDR3 loop spans 14 amino acids. Germline-derived CDR1 and CDR2 are SGHTA and FQGNSA. Trimming took 5 bases from V and 7 from J, leaving 15 bases between them. In nucleotides, the CDR3 is TGTGCCAGCAGCCGAGGGTCCCAGGGACAGCCCCAGCATTTT. It yields the protein CASSRGSQGQPQHF. Combining the CDR3 with reference TRBV7-2 and TRBJ1-5 gives the whole variable domain GAGVSQSPSNKVTEKGKDVELRCDPISGHTALYWYRQSLGQGLEFLIYFQGNSAPDKSGLPSDRFSAERTGGSVSTLTIQRTQQEDSAVYLCASSRGSQGQPQHFGDGTRLSIL.

The chain links TRBV7-2 to TRBJ2-1; D is possibly TRBD1 or TRBD2 (6 bases each). Trimming pared 3 bases from V and 9 bases from J, leaving 18 bases between. Germline V gene sequence: CDR1 SGHTA, CDR2 FQGNSA. This CDR3 contains 15 residues. Here the CDR3 reads CASSLVGGFRGEQFF. In DNA, the CDR3 is TGTGCCAGCAGCTTGGTCGGGGGCTTTCGAGGTGAGCAGTTCTTC.

This rearrangement joins TRBV2 to TRBJ1-2; D remains unclear. The germline gives CDR1 SNHLY, CDR2 FYNNEI. V gave up 2 bases and J gave up 3 bases, with 13 bases separating them. CDR3 length: 15 residues. In DNA, the CDR3 is TGTGCCAGCAGTGAATTTAGTAGGACCGACTATGGCTACACCTTC. Its translation is CASSEFSRTDYGYTF.

This chain uses TRBV5-1 with TRBJ2-5; TRBD2 agrees at 9 bases. The V and J ends lost 4 bases and 7 bases, in that order; junction bases with no gene match: 14. In germline, CDR1 is SGHRS, CDR2 YFSETQ. This CDR3 contains 16 residues. In DNA form, the CDR3 reads TGCGCCAGCAGCGCGGGAGGGACTAGCAAGGAGGGGACCCAGTACTTC. Translation: CASSAGGTSKEGTQYF.

The V call is TRBV19, the J call TRBJ1-1, with a tentative D call TRBD1 (5 bases). Germline lookup yields CDR1 LNHDA and CDR2 SQIVND (reference sequence). This CDR3 region has 14 residues. With 7 bases removed from V and 4 bases from J, the gap between germline ends came to 16 bases. CDR3: CASMDGGIGTEAFF. CDR3 sequence (DNA): TGTGCCAGTATGGATGGGGGTATAGGCACTGAAGCTTTCTTT.

The chain has TRBV30 and TRBJ1-3; 9 nucleotides line up with TRBD1. J lost 0 bases, V lost 1 base, and 7 bases had no gene match. The CDR3 is 17 amino acids. CDR1 is GTSNPN, CDR2 SVGIG, per germline (reference sequence). In DNA, the CDR3 is TGTGCCTGGAGTGATGGACAGGGGCTTCTCTCTGGAAACACCATATATTTT. This translates into CAWSDGQGLLSGNTIYF.

The chain joins TRBV9 to TRBJ2-7; 9 positions match TRBD1. CDR3 length: 17 residues. Losses at the gene ends were 0 bases for V and 0 bases for J; bases not matched to a gene: 7. CDR1 SGDLS and CDR2 YYNGEE come from the germline V gene. CDR3 in DNA: TGTGCCAGCAGCGTAGATATGGGGGGACAGGGCTCCTACGAGCAGTACTTC. Its translation is CASSVDMGGQGSYEQYF.

The chain couples TRBV27 to TRBJ1-4; D not certain. Germline loops: CDR1 MNHEY, CDR2 SMNVEV (reference sequence). CDR3 length: 8 amino acids. The CDR3 protein is CGNEKLFF. The CDR3, as DNA: TGTGGGAATGAAAAACTGTTTTTT. Complete variable domain (other parts from reference TRBV27 and TRBJ1-4): EAQVTQNPRYLITVTGKKLTVTCSQNMNHEYMSWYRQDPGLGLRQIYYSMNVEVTDKGDVPEGYKVSRKEKRNFPLILESPSPNQTSLYFCGNEKLFFGSGTQLSVL.